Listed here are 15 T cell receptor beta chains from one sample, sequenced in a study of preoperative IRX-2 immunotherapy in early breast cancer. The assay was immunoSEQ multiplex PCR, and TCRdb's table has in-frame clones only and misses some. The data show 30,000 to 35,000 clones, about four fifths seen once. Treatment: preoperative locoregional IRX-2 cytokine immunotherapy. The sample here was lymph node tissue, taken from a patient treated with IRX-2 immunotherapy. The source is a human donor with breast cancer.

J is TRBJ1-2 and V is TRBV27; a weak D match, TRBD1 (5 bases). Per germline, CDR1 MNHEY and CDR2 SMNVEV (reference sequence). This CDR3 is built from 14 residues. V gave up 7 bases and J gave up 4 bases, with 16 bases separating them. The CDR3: CASTRRGSGYGYTF. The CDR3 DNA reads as TGTGCCAGCACCCGAAGGGGTTCCGGCTATGGCTACACCTTC.

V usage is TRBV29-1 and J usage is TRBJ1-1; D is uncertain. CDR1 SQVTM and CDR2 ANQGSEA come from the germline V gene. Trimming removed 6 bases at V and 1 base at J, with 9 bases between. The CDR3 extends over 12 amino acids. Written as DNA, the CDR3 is TGCAGCGTCCATCCACCGAACACTGAAGCTTTCTTT. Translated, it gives CSVHPPNTEAFF.

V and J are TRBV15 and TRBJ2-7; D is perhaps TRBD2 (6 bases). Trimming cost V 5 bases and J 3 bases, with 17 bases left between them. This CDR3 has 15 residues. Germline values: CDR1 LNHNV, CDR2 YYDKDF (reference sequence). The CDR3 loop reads CATSGGLFGYYEQYF. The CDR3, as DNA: TGTGCCACCAGCGGAGGGCTTTTCGGGTACTACGAGCAGTACTTC.

CDR3 region: CASSPLSGREQYF. The CDR3 coding sequence is TGTGCCAGCAGTCCCCTCAGCGGAAGAGAGCAGTACTTC. V and J are TRBV25-1 and TRBJ2-7, with D tentatively TRBD2 (5 bases). The V end was cut by 5 bases, the J end by 7 bases, with 15 bases between. Germline CDR1 reads MGHDK; CDR2 reads SYGVNS. This CDR3 has 13 residues.

Here the CDR3 reads CASSQGRLAGLNEQFF. Here the CDR3 DNA reads TGTGCCAGCAGCCAAGGGCGGCTAGCGGGGCTCAATGAGCAGTTCTTC. The chain has TRBV14 and TRBJ2-1, with TRBD2 identical over 9 bases. Trimming at V came to 1 base and at J to 6 bases, leaving 7 bases not matched to a gene. CDR1 and CDR2 (germline): SGHDN, FVKESK. The CDR3 loop spans 16 amino acids.

The chain's CDR3 is CASSNSWDRGLEEQYF. The CDR3 coding sequence is TGCGCCAGCAGCAACTCTTGGGACAGGGGATTGGAAGAGCAGTACTTC. The chain combines TRBV5-1 with TRBJ2-7; 10 bases agree with TRBD1. Per the germline V gene, CDR1 is SGHRS and CDR2 is YFSETQ. The V and J ends lost 4 bases and 7 bases, in that order; junction bases with no gene match: 14. The CDR3 spans 16 residues.

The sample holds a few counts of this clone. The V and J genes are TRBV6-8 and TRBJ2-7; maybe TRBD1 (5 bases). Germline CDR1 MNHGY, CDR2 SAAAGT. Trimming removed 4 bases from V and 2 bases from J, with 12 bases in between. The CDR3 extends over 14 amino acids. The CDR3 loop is CASSLESGTYEQYF. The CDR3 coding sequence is TGTGCCAGCAGTTTAGAATCAGGGACCTACGAGCAGTACTTC.

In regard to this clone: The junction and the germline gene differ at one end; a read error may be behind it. The DNA of the CDR3 is TGTGCCAGTAGTAGTCCCCCGGGACGGCAATTCACAAATACGCAGTATTTT. This translates into CASSSPPGRQFTNTQYF. V and J are TRBV19 and TRBJ2-3; perhaps D is TRBD1 or TRBD2 (5 bases each). The germline CDR1 and CDR2 sequences are LNHDA and SQIVND (reference sequence). This CDR3 has 17 residues.

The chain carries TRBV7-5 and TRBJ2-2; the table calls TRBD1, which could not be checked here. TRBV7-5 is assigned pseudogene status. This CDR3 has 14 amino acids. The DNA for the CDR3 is TGTGCCAGCAATCCCGGACAGATAGTCGGGGAGCTGTTTTTT. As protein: CASNPGQIVGELFF.

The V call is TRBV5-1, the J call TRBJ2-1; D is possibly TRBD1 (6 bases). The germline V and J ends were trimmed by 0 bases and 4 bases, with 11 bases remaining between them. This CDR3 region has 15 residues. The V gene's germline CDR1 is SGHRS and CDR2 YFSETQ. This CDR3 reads CASSLVQGPYNEQFF. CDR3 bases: TGCGCCAGCAGCTTGGTACAGGGACCTTACAATGAGCAGTTCTTC.

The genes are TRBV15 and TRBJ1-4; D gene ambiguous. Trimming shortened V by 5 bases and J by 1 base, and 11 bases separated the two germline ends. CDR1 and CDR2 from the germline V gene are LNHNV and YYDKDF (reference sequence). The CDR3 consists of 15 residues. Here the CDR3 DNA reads TGTGCCACCAGCCGGAAGGCGGAAACTAATGAAAAACTGTTTTTT. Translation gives CATSRKAETNEKLFF. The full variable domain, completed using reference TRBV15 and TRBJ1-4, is DAMVIQNPRYQVTQFGKPVTLSCSQTLNHNVMYWYQQKSSQAPKLLFHYYDKDFNNEADTPDNFQSRRPNTSFCFLDIRSPGLGDTAMYLCATSRKAETNEKLFFGSGTQLSVL.

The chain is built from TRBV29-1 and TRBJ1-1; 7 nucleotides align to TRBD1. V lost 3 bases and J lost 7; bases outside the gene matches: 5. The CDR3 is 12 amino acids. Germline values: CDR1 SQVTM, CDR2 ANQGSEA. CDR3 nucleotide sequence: TGCAGCGTTGACCAGACAGGGCGTGAAGCTTTCTTT. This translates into CSVDQTGREAFF.

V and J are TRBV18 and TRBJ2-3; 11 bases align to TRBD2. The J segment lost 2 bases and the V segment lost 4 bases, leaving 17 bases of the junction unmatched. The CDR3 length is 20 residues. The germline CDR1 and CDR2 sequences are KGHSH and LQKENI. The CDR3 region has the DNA TGTGCCAGCTCACGGGGGATAGTCTCTACTAGCGGGAGTCTCACAGATACGCAGTATTTT. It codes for CASSRGIVSTSGSLTDTQYF.

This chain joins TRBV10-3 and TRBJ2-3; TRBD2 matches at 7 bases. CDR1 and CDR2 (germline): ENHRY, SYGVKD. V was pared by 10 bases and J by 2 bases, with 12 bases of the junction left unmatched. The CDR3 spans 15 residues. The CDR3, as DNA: TGTGCCAGCGTCTTCGGGGGGTTCCACACAGATACGCAGTATTTT. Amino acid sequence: CASVFGGFHTDTQYF.

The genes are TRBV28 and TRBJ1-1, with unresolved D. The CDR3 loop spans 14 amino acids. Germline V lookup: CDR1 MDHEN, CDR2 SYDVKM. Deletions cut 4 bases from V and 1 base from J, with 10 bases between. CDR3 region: CASSSTGGNTEAFF. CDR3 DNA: TGTGCCAGCAGTTCGACCGGCGGGAACACTGAAGCTTTCTTT. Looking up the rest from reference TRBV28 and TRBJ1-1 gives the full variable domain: DVKVTQSSRYLVKRTGEKVFLECVQDMDHENMFWYRQDPGLGLRLIYFSYDVKMKEKGDIPEGYSVSREKKERFSLILESASTNQTSMYLCASSSTGGNTEAFFGQGTRLTVV.